Below are 10 T cell receptor beta chains sequenced from a single sample in a study of shared clonotypes between healthy human individuals. TCRdb keeps only in-frame clones here, not all; method: immunoSEQ multiplex PCR. The table shows about 700,000 clones, with roughly 70% occurring only once. Material: memory CD4+ T cells sorted from blood. The subset here: CD45RA-negative fraction. These receptors came from a woman aged 25 to 39 in good health.

This clone was seen a handful of times. The V gene is TRBV6-4, the J gene TRBJ1-4, with D uncertain. This CDR3 spans 13 amino acids. Trimming shortened V by 0 bases and J by 9 bases, and 8 bases separated the two germline ends. The germline gives CDR1 MRHNA, CDR2 SNTAGT. CDR3: CASSDSDGKKLFF. CDR3 in DNA: TGTGCCAGCAGTGACTCGGACGGGAAAAAACTGTTTTTT.

The chain has TRBV6-5 and TRBJ1-2; no reliable D call. Germline CDR1 reads MNHEY; CDR2 reads SVGAGI. The CDR3 spans 14 residues. V lost 0 bases to trimming and J lost 5 bases, with 10 bases between them. CDR3 residues: CASSYSGGRYGYTF. In DNA form, the CDR3 reads TGTGCCAGCAGTTACTCGGGAGGGAGGTATGGCTACACCTTC.

This clone was counted between two and nine times. J is TRBJ2-3 and V is TRBV19; the match to TRBD2 covers 8 bases. The CDR3 consists of 16 residues. Trimming cost V 4 bases and J 5 bases; bases outside gene matches: 11. Germline V CDR1 and CDR2: LNHDA, SQIVND (reference sequence). The chain's CDR3 is CASSTGLVGLKDTQYF. In DNA, the CDR3 is TGTGCCAGTAGTACGGGACTAGTTGGCCTAAAAGATACGCAGTATTTT.

This clone was recorded a few times. V is TRBV9 and J is TRBJ1-2; D unclear. CDR1 is SGDLS, CDR2 YYNGEE, per germline. The ends were cut back, 0 bases at V and 8 bases at J, with 8 bases in the middle. The CDR3 has 12 residues. For the CDR3, the DNA is TGTGCCAGCAGCGTAGATGTGTCCGGCTACACCTTC. Its protein product is CASSVDVSGYTF. Full variable domain (outside the CDR3, taken from reference TRBV9 and TRBJ1-2): DSGVTQTPKHLITATGQRVTLRCSPRSGDLSVYWYQQSLDQGLQFLIQYYNGEERAKGNILERFSAQQFPDLHSELNLSSLELGDSALYFCASSVDVSGYTFGSGTRLTVV.

The rearrangement uses TRBV7-8 and TRBJ2-7, with a possible D match to TRBD2 (5 bases). The V gene lost 0 bases and the J gene lost 3 bases, with 12 bases spanning the gap. This CDR3 is 15 amino acids long. The V gene's germline CDR1 is SGHVS and CDR2 FQNEAQ. CDR3 bases: TGTGCCAGCAGCTTAGCAAGCGGCTCCAGCTACGAGCAGTACTTC. It encodes CASSLASGSSYEQYF. Full variable domain (missing parts from reference TRBV7-8 and TRBJ2-7): GAGVSQSPRYKVAKRGQDVALRCDPISGHVSLFWYQQALGQGPEFLTYFQNEAQLDKSGLPSDRFFAERPEGSVSTLKIQRTQQEDSAVYLCASSLASGSSYEQYFGPGTRLTVT.

This chain connects TRBV6-4 to TRBJ2-1; tentative D call: TRBD1 (5 bases). The CDR3 extends over 16 amino acids. CDR1 is MRHNA and CDR2 is SNTAGT in the germline V gene. V lost 3 bases and J lost 2, with 14 bases in between. The CDR3 nucleotides are TGTGCCAGCAGTGAGAAGACAGAGAGCGCCTACAATGAGCAGTTCTTC. Its protein product is CASSEKTESAYNEQFF.

The chain recombines TRBV5-5 with TRBJ1-5; unclear D gene. This CDR3 has 13 residues. V was clipped by 0 bases and J by 6 bases, with 7 bases between them. Germline CDR1 reads SGHKS; CDR2 reads YYEKEE (reference sequence). CDR3 bases: TGTGCCAGCAGCTTGGACCCCACTCAGCCCCAGCATTTT. This translates into CASSLDPTQPQHF.

This clone has a handful of counts. V and J are TRBV7-2 and TRBJ1-2, with D uncertain. Trimming took off 5 bases at V and 5 bases at J, with 21 bases between the two ends. The CDR3 is 16 amino acids. Germline V gene sequence: CDR1 SGHTA, CDR2 FQGNSA. The CDR3 sequence is CASSPTSGRVVYGYTF. The CDR3 region has the DNA TGTGCCAGCAGCCCCACCAGCGGGAGGGTTGTGTATGGCTACACCTTC.

This chain joins TRBV6-1 and TRBJ2-7; TRBD1 agrees at 8 bases. The ends lost 8 bases at V and 6 bases at J; junction bases unmatched: 15. The CDR3 has 15 residues. Germline V gene data show CDR1 as MNHNS and CDR2 as SASEGT. In DNA form, the CDR3 reads TGTGCCAGCGCAAGCCGGGACAGGATAGTACGCGAGCAGTACTTC. Translated, it gives CASASRDRIVREQYF.

V and J are TRBV4-1 and TRBJ2-3, with 10 bases matching TRBD2. This CDR3 spans 17 amino acids. Trimming removed 0 bases from V and 6 bases from J; junction bases left unmatched: 9. Germline V CDR1 and CDR2: MGHRA, YSYEKL. CDR3 sequence reads: CASSQDRPTSGEDTQYF. CDR3 bases: TGCGCCAGCAGCCAAGATCGCCCCACTAGCGGGGAGGATACGCAGTATTTT.